This paragraph reports one TCR beta chain. Original handling: Amplification of reference gene primers was used by the study to estimate nucleated cell counts. Repertoires were generated with immunoSEQ multiplex PCR, while TCRdb's copy carries only in-frame clones and drops some. V, J and clone size are those of that table, while D and trimming were read from the DNA. This sample carries around 55,000 clones, 85% to 90% of them seen once, and the ten largest clones take about 1.4%. CDR3 length: 16 amino acids. The V and J ends lost 5 bases and 0 bases respectively, with 16 bases between them. Germline CDR1 is SGHVS and CDR2 is FNYEAQ. The sample originates from a study of blood T cell repertoires in COVID-19. Study information: The United States, Italy and Spain supplied acute and convalescent COVID-19 samples. PBMCs, B-cell-depleted T cells, or T cells provided the cDNA or gDNA that made up the material.

This TCR derives from a man between 60 and 75 years old with acute or convalescent COVID-19. This chain connects TRBV7-6 to TRBJ1-2, with a possible D match to TRBD1 (5 bases). The sample comprised peripheral blood. As DNA, the CDR3 is TGTGCCAGCAGCCCCCTGTACCGGGGGTCTAACTATGGCTACACCTTC. This translates into CASSPLYRGSNYGYTF.